This T cell receptor beta chain was retrieved from a study of brain metastases from non-small cell lung cancer. Findings and caveats of the study: In 55% to 70% of brain metastases, T-cell clones were expanded compared with matched primary tumors. Brain metastases had lower T-cell infiltration than primary tumors. Metastases had sparse T cells but largely shared repertoires with primaries.

A note on this clone: Its cognate antigen is unknown.

Sequencing used immunoSEQ multiplex PCR; TCRdb keeps in-frame clones, though not all of them. Here the sample spans roughly 3,200 clones, approximately 82% being singletons. Trimming stripped 0 bases from V and 7 bases from J, with 15 bases between. The V gene's germline CDR1 is SGHTA and CDR2 FQGTGA. The CDR3 contains 15 residues. This receptor was identified in a donor at least 40 years old with non-small cell lung cancer. The source material was tissue from a brain metastasis. The V and J genes are TRBV7-3 and TRBJ2-5; either TRBD1 or TRBD2 may fit D (5 bases each). The chain's CDR3 is CASSLTRDRGRTQYF. Written as DNA, the CDR3 is TGTGCCAGCAGCTTAACCAGGGACCGAGGTCGGACCCAGTACTTC.